The rows below give T cell receptor beta chains drawn from one sample of a study of blood T cell repertoires in COVID-19. Produced via immunoSEQ multiplex PCR; TCRdb's table is partial and in-frame only. This sample carries tens of thousands of clones, around 88% of them seen once, and the ten largest clones take around 23%. What was sequenced was peripheral blood. Receptor source: a woman older than 75 with acute or convalescent COVID-19. Both conserved end residues are part of each CDR3. A D gene is named only where the DNA matches it firmly. Clone sizes are given selectively: once, few, many, or a class where the clone is expanded.

.,TRBJ1-3,13,.,TRBV4-1,TGCGCCACTGGTGGACAGCCTGGAAACACCATATATTTT,CATGGQPGNTIYF
.,TRBJ2-1,17,TRBD2,TRBV11-2,TGTGCCAGCAGCTCGGGACTAGCGGGAGGGCCGATGTATGAGCAGTTCTTC,CASSSGLAGGPMYEQFF
.,TRBJ1-2,17,TRBD1,TRBV18,TGTGCCAGCTCACCGCTGGACAGGGGTTGGGTCAACTATGGCTACACCTTC,CASSPLDRGWVNYGYTF
.,TRBJ1-5,15,TRBD1,TRBV19,TGTGCCAGTAGTAAAGGACAGGCAAGCAATCAGCCCCAGCATTTT,CASSKGQASNQPQHF
.,TRBJ2-5,13,.,TRBV11-3,TGTGCCAGCAGCCCCCGCCCAGGGGAGACCCAGTACTTC,CASSPRPGETQYF
.,TRBJ1-1,14,TRBD1,TRBV6-5,TGTGCCAGCAGTTTATATGACAGGGACACTGAAGCTTTCTTT,CASSLYDRDTEAFF
.,TRBJ1-1,14,.,TRBV30,TGTGCCTCCACGCGAGGGGGATTTAACACTGAAGCTTTCTTT,CASTRGGFNTEAFF
once,TRBJ1-1,16,.,TRBV3-1/TRBV3-2,TGTGCCAGCAGCCAAATACCTCCGGGGTTTGGTGCTGAAGCTTTCTTT,CASSQIPPGFGAEAFF
few,TRBJ2-7,15,TRBD2,TRBV5-1,TGCGCCAGCAGCTTGGGAGGTAGCGGGGGATACGAGCAGTACTTC,CASSLGGSGGYEQYF
once,TRBJ2-7,15,.,TRBV7-3,TGTGCCAGCAGCTTGTTTGGTAGCGGTAACTACGAGCAGTACTTC,CASSLFGSGNYEQYF
.,TRBJ1-5,15,TRBD1,TRBV5-1,TGCGCCAGCAGCTTGACCGGACAGGGCAATCAGCCCCAGCATTTT,CASSLTGQGNQPQHF
.,TRBJ1-2,13,TRBD1,TRBV5-4,TGTGCCAGCAGCCGGGACAGGAACTATGGCTACACCTTC,CASSRDRNYGYTF
.,TRBJ2-5,15,TRBD1,TRBV2,TGTGCCAGCAGGAAAGGACAGGGGATCAGAGAGACCCAGTACTTC,CASRKGQGIRETQYF
.,TRBJ2-7,11,.,TRBV28,TGTGCCAGCAGTGCGAACTACGAGCAGTACTTC,CASSANYEQYF
.,TRBJ2-7,12,TRBD2,TRBV7-2,TGTGCCAGCAGCTGGACTAGTCCCGAGCAGTACTTC,CASSWTSPEQYF